This T cell receptor (beta chain) was retrieved from a study of spatial heterogeneity in lung cancer. Study-level background: Detected beta-chain sequences consistently exceeded alpha-chain sequences.

Time point denoted: sample taken at primary tumor resection. V lost 3 bases and J 3 bases, leaving 12 bases between the germline ends. Germline V gives CDR1 SGHAT, CDR2 FQNNGV. The CDR3 consists of 14 residues. Every molecule of TCR cDNA had its own unique molecular identifier. TCRdb reanalysed the 5' RACE reads using MiXCR and keeps one entry per CDR3 protein. The sample holds roughly 23,000 distinct CDR3 sequences; around 5% are singletons and the top ten take roughly 5%. This clonotype was counted many times. The sequence was collected from a male donor with early-stage non-small cell lung cancer. Material: PBMCs, obtained at surgery. V and J are TRBV11-2 and TRBJ2-7; no reliable D call. The CDR3 here is CASSFQEDRYEQYF. The CDR3 DNA sequence: TGTGCCAGCAGCTTCCAAGAGGACCGCTACGAGCAGTACTTC.